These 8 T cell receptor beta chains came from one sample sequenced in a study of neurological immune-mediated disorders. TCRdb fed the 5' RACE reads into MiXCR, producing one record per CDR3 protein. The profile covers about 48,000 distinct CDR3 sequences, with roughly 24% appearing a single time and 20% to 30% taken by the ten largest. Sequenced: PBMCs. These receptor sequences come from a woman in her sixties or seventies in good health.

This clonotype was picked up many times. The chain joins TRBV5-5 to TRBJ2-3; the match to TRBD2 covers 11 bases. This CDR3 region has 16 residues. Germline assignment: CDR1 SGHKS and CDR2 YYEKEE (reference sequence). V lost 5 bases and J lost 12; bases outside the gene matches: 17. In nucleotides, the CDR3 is TGTGCCAGCAGACCCGGGACTAGCGGAGCCTACCAGGTCCAGTATTTT. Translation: CASRPGTSGAYQVQYF.

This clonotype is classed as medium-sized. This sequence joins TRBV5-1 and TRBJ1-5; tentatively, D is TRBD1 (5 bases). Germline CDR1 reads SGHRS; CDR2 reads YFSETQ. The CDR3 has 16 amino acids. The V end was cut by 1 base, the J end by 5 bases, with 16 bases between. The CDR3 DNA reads TGCGCCAGCAGCTTGAACGAGACAGTGGGGGATCAGCCCCAGCATTTT. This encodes CASSLNETVGDQPQHF. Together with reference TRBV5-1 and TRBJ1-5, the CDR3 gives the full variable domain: KAGVTQTPRYLIKTRGQQVTLSCSPISGHRSVSWYQQTPGQGLQFLFEYFSETQRNKGNFPGRFSGRQFSNSRSEMNVSTLELGDSALYLCASSLNETVGDQPQHFGDGTRLSIL.

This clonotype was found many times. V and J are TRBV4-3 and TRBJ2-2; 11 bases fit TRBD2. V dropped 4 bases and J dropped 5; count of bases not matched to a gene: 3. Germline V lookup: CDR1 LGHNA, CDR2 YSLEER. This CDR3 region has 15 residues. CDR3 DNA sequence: TGCGCCAGCAGCCTTATAGCGGGAGGGACCGGGGAGCTGTTTTTT. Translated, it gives CASSLIAGGTGELFF.

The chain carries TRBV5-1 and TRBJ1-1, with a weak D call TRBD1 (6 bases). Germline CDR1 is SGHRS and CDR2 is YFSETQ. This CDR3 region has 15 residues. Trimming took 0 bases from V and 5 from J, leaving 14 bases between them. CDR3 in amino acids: CASSLGSGAFTEAFF. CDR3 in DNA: TGCGCCAGCAGCTTGGGATCAGGGGCATTTACTGAAGCTTTCTTT. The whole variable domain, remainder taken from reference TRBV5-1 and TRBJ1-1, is KAGVTQTPRYLIKTRGQQVTLSCSPISGHRSVSWYQQTPGQGLQFLFEYFSETQRNKGNFPGRFSGRQFSNSRSEMNVSTLELGDSALYLCASSLGSGAFTEAFFGQGTRLTVV.

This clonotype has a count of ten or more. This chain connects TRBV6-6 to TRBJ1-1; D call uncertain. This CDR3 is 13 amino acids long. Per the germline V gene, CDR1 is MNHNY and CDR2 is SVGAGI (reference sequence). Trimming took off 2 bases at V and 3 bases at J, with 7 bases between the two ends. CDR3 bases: TGTGCCAGCAGTTACAGGGAGGACACTGAAGCTTTCTTT. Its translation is CASSYREDTEAFF.

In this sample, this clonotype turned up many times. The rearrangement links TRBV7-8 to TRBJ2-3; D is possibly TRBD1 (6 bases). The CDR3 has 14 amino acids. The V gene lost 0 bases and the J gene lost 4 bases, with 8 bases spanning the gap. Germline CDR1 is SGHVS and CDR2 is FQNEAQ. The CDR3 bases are TGTGCCAGCAGCTTAGCACAGGGTCCAGATACGCAGTATTTT. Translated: CASSLAQGPDTQYF.

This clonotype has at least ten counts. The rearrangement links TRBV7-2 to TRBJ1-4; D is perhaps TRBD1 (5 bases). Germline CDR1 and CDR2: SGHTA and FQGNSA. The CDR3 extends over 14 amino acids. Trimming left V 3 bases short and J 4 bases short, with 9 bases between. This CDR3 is CASSLGQFNEKLFF. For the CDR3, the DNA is TGTGCCAGCAGCTTGGGGCAGTTTAATGAAAAACTGTTTTTT.

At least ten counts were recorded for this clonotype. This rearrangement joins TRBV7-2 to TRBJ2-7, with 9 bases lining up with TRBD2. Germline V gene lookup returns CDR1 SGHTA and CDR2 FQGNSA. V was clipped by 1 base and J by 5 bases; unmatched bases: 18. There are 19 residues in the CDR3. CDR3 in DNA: TGTGCCAGCAGCTTAGAGTGGGCGGGAGGGCCCAGCCCTTTTGACGAGCAGTACTTC. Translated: CASSLEWAGGPSPFDEQYF.